Below, 17 T cell receptor beta chains from the same sample are listed, as sequenced in a study of blood T cells in healthy people across ages. Primers used in a second PCR of about 7 to 12 cycles were a sample-barcoded 5' primer and a J-beta primer mix. TCRdb reprocessed the 5' RACE reads with MiXCR, giving one entry per CDR3 protein. The table has some 1,000,000 distinct CDR3 sequences, less than 25% seen once. This sample was shared with a second study, whose subject was T cells of mothers and their children.

The sample consisted of blood. Receptor source: a girl aged 2-15 years in good health.

As for this clonotype: At one boundary the junction diverges from the germline segment, which might be a read error. The chain has TRBV9 and TRBJ2-1, with 14 bases lining up with TRBD2. The CDR3 has 15 amino acids. The germline CDR1 and CDR2 sequences are SGDLS and YYNGEE. CDR3 sequence: CASSAPGTSGSEQSF. The CDR3 DNA reads TGTGCCAGCAGCGCGCCCGGGACTAGCGGGAGTGAGCAGTCCTTC.

The V gene is TRBV28, the J gene TRBJ2-1; D is unresolved. V lost 6 bases and J 2 bases, leaving 14 bases between the germline ends. Germline CDR1 MDHEN, CDR2 SYDVKM. The CDR3 is made up of 15 amino acids. The CDR3 is CASSRRHSAYNEQFF. DNA for the CDR3: TGTGCCAGCAGCCGAAGGCACTCCGCCTACAATGAGCAGTTCTTC.

Only a few counts were recorded for this clonotype. V gene TRBV27 combines with J gene TRBJ1-2; TRBD1 agrees at 7 bases. The CDR3 has 16 amino acids. Germline assignment: CDR1 MNHEY and CDR2 SMNVEV (reference sequence). V dropped 2 bases and J dropped 7; count of bases not matched to a gene: 13. CDR3 nucleotides: TGTGCCAGCAGTTTACGGGCAGGGGGGGTTCGGAGTGGCTACACCTTC. As protein: CASSLRAGGVRSGYTF.

This clonotype has more than one count but fewer than ten. Sequence at one end of the junction differs from germline and may be a read error. The CDR3 spells CTSRVYSTGELFF. The CDR3, as DNA: TGTACCAGCAGGGTCTATAGCACCGGGGAGCTGTTTTTT. The chain links TRBV5-6 to TRBJ2-2; perhaps TRBD1 as D (5 bases). This CDR3 has 13 residues. CDR1 is SGHDT, CDR2 YYEEEE, per germline.

The chain carries TRBV20-1 and TRBJ2-7; TRBD1 is a possible D gene (5 bases). Per the germline V gene, CDR1 is DFQATT and CDR2 is SNEGSKA (reference sequence). The V gene lost 6 bases and the J gene lost 3 bases, with 21 bases spanning the gap. CDR3 size: 15 residues. CDR3 sequence (DNA): TGCAGTGCAACCACAGGCTCCACCAATTTCTACGAGCAGTACTTC. Amino acids: CSATTGSTNFYEQYF.

This clonotype was counted only a few times. The chain couples TRBV4-1 to TRBJ1-5; 10 nucleotides agree with TRBD1. V trimming: 4 bases; J trimming: 5 bases; junction bases outside the gene matches: 5. Germline CDR1 reads MGHRA; CDR2 reads YSYEKL. This CDR3 has 15 residues. The CDR3 region has the DNA TGCGCCAGCAGCCTAGTGGGGACAGGGGATCAGCCCCAGCATTTT. This gives the protein CASSLVGTGDQPQHF.

This clonotype was recorded a few times. V is TRBV29-1 and J is TRBJ2-7; the match to TRBD1 covers 10 bases. V shed 3 bases and J 9 bases; nucleotides not matched to a gene: 11. Germline CDR1 reads SQVTM; CDR2 reads ANQGSEA. The CDR3 length is 14 residues. CDR3 sequence (DNA): TGCAGCGTTGACCACCGGACAGGGGGAAAAGGGCAGTACTTC. It yields the protein CSVDHRTGGKGQYF.

V usage is TRBV6-1 and J usage is TRBJ2-5; D ambiguous. CDR3 length: 14 amino acids. CDR1 and CDR2 (germline): MNHNS, SASEGT. The ends were cut back, 3 bases at V and 2 bases at J, with 10 bases in the middle. The CDR3 DNA is TGTGCCAGCAGTGATTGGGCGGAACAAGAGACCCAGTACTTC. Protein: CASSDWAEQETQYF.

This clonotype was picked up a small number of times. One end of the junction does not line up with germline, which may come from a read error. V is TRBV10-3 and J is TRBJ2-2; D may be TRBD1 or TRBD2 (6 bases each). CDR3 size: 14 residues. CDR1 is ENHRY, CDR2 SYGVKD, per germline. The CDR3 spells CTIMVGGGTGELFF. CDR3 nucleotide sequence: TGTACCATCATGGTCGGGGGCGGGACCGGGGAGCTGTTTTTT.

This clonotype appeared a few times. This chain links TRBV28 with TRBJ2-7; 12 bases align to TRBD2. The CDR3 extends over 15 amino acids. From germline, CDR1 is MDHEN and CDR2 SYDVKM. V lost 3 bases, J lost 3 bases, and 3 bases stayed unmatched. The DNA of the CDR3 is TGTGCCAGCAGTTTGACTAGCGGGAGTCTCTACGAGCAGTACTTC. Protein: CASSLTSGSLYEQYF.

The gene calls are TRBV7-3 and TRBJ2-5; 7 nucleotides align to TRBD2. V lost 4 bases and J lost 5; bases outside the gene matches: 4. Germline V gene sequence: CDR1 SGHTA, CDR2 FQGTGA. The CDR3 length is 13 residues. The CDR3 sequence is CASSSAGTETQYF. CDR3 coding DNA: TGTGCCAGCAGCTCAGCGGGGACCGAGACCCAGTACTTC.

This clonotype showed up just a few times. V is TRBV5-5 and J is TRBJ1-2; the match to TRBD1 covers 7 bases. This CDR3 contains 15 residues. CDR1 SGHKS and CDR2 YYEKEE come from the germline V gene (reference sequence). V was clipped by 5 bases and J by 2 bases; unmatched bases: 9. DNA of the CDR3: TGTGCCAGCAGGACGTCGCAGGGGGAAAACTATGGCTACACCTTC. Its protein is CASRTSQGENYGYTF.

The CDR3 reads CASSYSLIGDETQYF. The DNA of the CDR3 is TGTGCCAGCAGTTACTCCTTAATAGGGGATGAGACCCAGTACTTC. The chain uses TRBV6-5 and TRBJ2-5; D might be TRBD1 (5 bases). The CDR3 runs to 15 residues. CDR1 MNHEY and CDR2 SVGAGI come from the germline V gene. V lost 0 bases to trimming and J lost 5 bases, with 13 bases between them.

The chain carries TRBV7-2 and TRBJ1-5, with TRBD1 matching over 7 bases. With 6 bases clipped from V and 4 bases from J, the junction kept 9 bases outside the gene matches. The germline gives CDR1 SGHTA, CDR2 FQGNSA. The CDR3 is made up of 15 amino acids. The CDR3 DNA follows: TGTGCCAGCAGTCCACAGGGGAGGCCTAATCAGCCCCAGCATTTT. As protein: CASSPQGRPNQPQHF.

CDR3: CASKPLAGDTQYF. The CDR3 DNA follows: TGTGCCAGTAAACCCCTAGCGGGAGATACGCAGTATTTT. The chain links TRBV19 to TRBJ2-3, with TRBD2 identical over 8 bases. This CDR3 is built from 13 residues. With 7 bases clipped from V and 5 bases from J, the junction kept 5 bases outside the gene matches. CDR1 and CDR2 (germline): LNHDA, SQIVND (reference sequence).

Of note for this clonotype: One end of the junction is discordant with germline, which a read error may explain. The chain recombines TRBV12-3 or TRBV12-4 with TRBJ1-1; 7 bases fit TRBD1. This CDR3 spans 11 amino acids. The CDR3 nucleotides read TGTGCCAGTAGTTTAACAGGGGCAGCTTTCTTT. Translating gives CASSLTGAAFF.

The genes are TRBV29-1 and TRBJ2-1, with 7 bases aligning to TRBD1. This CDR3 is built from 14 residues. Per the germline V gene, CDR1 is SQVTM and CDR2 is ANQGSEA. V shed 8 bases, J shed 1 base, and the junction held 8 bases outside the gene matches. CDR3 loop: CSHRGEDSYNEQFF. CDR3 nucleotides: TGCAGCCACAGGGGAGAGGATTCCTACAATGAGCAGTTCTTC.